A selection of T cell receptor beta chains follows, all from one sample in a study of cytomegalovirus exposure and HLA in healthy donors. Repertoires were generated with immunoSEQ multiplex PCR, while TCRdb's copy carries only in-frame clones and drops some. This table holds about 180,000 clones, almost 85% found once. The sequenced sample consisted of PBMCs. All receptors come from a woman aged 45-65 years in good health and CMV-seronegative. Each CDR3 is given with its conserved first and last residue. D genes are given only for firm matches. Clone size is not always given. Where it is, it says once, few, many or a class for expanded clones.

V gene	clone size	D gene	J gene	CDR3 DNA	CDR3 protein
TRBV4-2	NA	TRBD1	TRBJ1-1	TGTGCCAGCAGCCAAGTTCCAGGACAGGGCTTAACTGAAGCTTTCTTT	CASSQVPGQGLTEAFF
TRBV5-1	NA	TRBD1	TRBJ2-1	TGCGCCAGCAGCGCCGACAGGGCATACAATGAGCAGTTCTTC	CASSADRAYNEQFF
TRBV4-1	once	TRBD2	TRBJ2-6	TGCGCCAGCAGCCAAGATTTGGCGGGAGACGGGGCCAACGTCCTGACTTTC	CASSQDLAGDGANVLTF
TRBV7-8	NA	NA	TRBJ1-5	TGTGCCAGCAGCTTAGCGCCAGGGGGCAATCAGCCCCAGCATTTT	CASSLAPGGNQPQHF
TRBV6-1	NA	NA	TRBJ1-2	TGTGCCAGCAGTGAATCGTGGGCAGAGATTAACTATGGCTACACCTTC	CASSESWAEINYGYTF
TRBV28	NA	TRBD1	TRBJ1-4	TGTGCCAGCAGTATTCAGGGGGGATTCGAAAAACTGTTTTTT	CASSIQGGFEKLFF
TRBV10-3	NA	TRBD1	TRBJ1-5	TGTGCCATCAGGGACAGGCTGGGCAATCAGCCCCAGCATTTT	CAIRDRLGNQPQHF
TRBV28	NA	TRBD1	TRBJ2-7	TGTGCCAGCAGTCAACCCGGGACAGGGTTTGACGAGCAGTACTTC	CASSQPGTGFDEQYF
TRBV5-1	NA	TRBD2	TRBJ2-3	TGCGCCAGCGGGACTAGCGGGGGGACAGATACGCAGTATTTT	CASGTSGGTDTQYF
TRBV5-1	NA	TRBD2	TRBJ2-3	TGCGCCAGCACCCGGTCGGGAGGGACCACAGATACGCAGTATTTT	CASTRSGGTTDTQYF
TRBV4-3	few	NA	TRBJ1-4	TGCGCCAGCAGCCAAGGCGGGCGAGGGAGTAATGAAAAACTGTTTTTT	CASSQGGRGSNEKLFF
TRBV19	few	TRBD1	TRBJ2-7	TGTGCCAGTAGTAAATCCGGGACAGGGGCCTACGAGCAGTACTTC	CASSKSGTGAYEQYF
TRBV5-4	few	NA	TRBJ2-7	TGTGCCAGCAGCTTCGGGGGCTCCTACGAGCAGTACTTC	CASSFGGSYEQYF
TRBV7-9	NA	TRBD1	TRBJ2-7	TGTGCCAGCAGCCCGGGACAGCCGAAGGAGCAGTACTTC	CASSPGQPKEQYF
TRBV11-2	NA	TRBD1	TRBJ1-1	TGTGCCAGCAAGACAGGGCCGGGGACTGAAGCTTTCTTT	CASKTGPGTEAFF
TRBV9	NA	TRBD1	TRBJ2-3	TGTGCCAGCAGCGTAGGCTGGACAGGTACAGATACGCAGTATTTT	CASSVGWTGTDTQYF
TRBV27	few	NA	TRBJ2-5	TGTGCCAGCAGTGCTACAGGGAACGGGGAGACCCAGTACTTC	CASSATGNGETQYF
TRBV6-1	few	NA	TRBJ2-7	TGTGCCAGCAGTGAAGTCCACAGGCCCGGCCTGTACGAGCAGTACTTC	CASSEVHRPGLYEQYF